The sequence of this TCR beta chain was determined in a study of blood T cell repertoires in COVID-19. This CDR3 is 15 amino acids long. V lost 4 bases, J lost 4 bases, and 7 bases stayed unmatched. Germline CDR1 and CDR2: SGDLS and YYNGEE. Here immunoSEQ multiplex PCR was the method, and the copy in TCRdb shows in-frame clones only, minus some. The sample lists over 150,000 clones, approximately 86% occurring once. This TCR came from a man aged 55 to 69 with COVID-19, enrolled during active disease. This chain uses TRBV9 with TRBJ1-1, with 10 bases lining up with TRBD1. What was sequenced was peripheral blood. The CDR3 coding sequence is TGTGCCAGCAGCCCGACGACAGGGGGCGGCACTGAAGCTTTCTTT. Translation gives CASSPTTGGGTEAFF.